Listed here are 5 T cell receptor beta chains from one sample, sequenced in a study of T cell repertoires in aging, cancer and after chemotherapy. Amplification of TCR beta used genomic DNA extracted from peripheral blood. A mixed TRB-A/B primer pool amplified rearranged TRB by multiplex touch-down PCR. TCRdb reanalysed the multiplex PCR reads using MiXCR and keeps one entry per CDR3 protein. The sample holds around 2,000 distinct CDR3 sequences, roughly 15% seen once. The sequencing sample was made of blood. These receptors were taken from a human donor with a solid tumor.

Within the sample, this clonotype is medium-sized (0.01 to 0.1%). The chain recombines TRBV7-9 with TRBJ1-4; D perhaps matches TRBD1 (5 bases). Germline values: CDR1 SEHNR, CDR2 FQNEAQ (reference sequence). Trimming removed 3 bases from V and 6 bases from J, with 23 bases in between. This CDR3 spans 18 amino acids. The CDR3 here is CASSFGTWDLSDDEKLFF. DNA for the CDR3: TGTGCCAGCAGCTTTGGGACGTGGGATTTATCAGACGATGAAAAACTGTTTTTT.

This clonotype was found a few times. The junction does not match germline at one end; this may be a read error. This CDR3 reads CASSQVGTGTYEQYF. The CDR3 DNA is TGTGCCAGCAGCCAAGTGGGGACAGGGACTTACGAGCAGTACTTC. The V and J genes are TRBV4-3 and TRBJ2-7, with 9 bases matching TRBD1. Germline V gene data show CDR1 as LGHNA and CDR2 as YSLEER. CDR3 length: 15 amino acids.

This clonotype is large within its sample. The rearrangement links TRBV29-1 to TRBJ2-3, with D possibly being TRBD1 (6 bases). The germline V gene encodes CDR1 SQVTM and CDR2 ANQGSEA. The CDR3 has 16 residues. Trimming shortened V by 1 base and J by 0 bases, and 14 bases separated the two germline ends. DNA of the CDR3: TGCAGCGTTGAAGGGGGTTGGGACACTAGCACAGATACGCAGTATTTT. Its protein product is CSVEGGWDTSTDTQYF.

This clonotype is categorized as medium-sized. The chain has TRBV6-5 and TRBJ1-1; D perhaps matches TRBD1 (5 bases). The length of the CDR3 is 14 residues. Per germline, CDR1 MNHEY and CDR2 SVGAGI. The V gene lost 4 bases and the J gene lost 5 bases, with 14 bases spanning the gap. CDR3 sequence reads: CASSFFLGGTEAFF. CDR3 bases: TGTGCCAGCAGTTTCTTCCTTGGGGGAACTGAAGCTTTCTTT.

The CDR3 sequence is CSARAVVGNTEAFF. CDR3 nucleotides: TGCAGTGCTAGAGCCGTCGTAGGGAACACTGAAGCTTTCTTT. The chain is built from TRBV20-1 and TRBJ1-1; D unresolved. CDR1 is DFQATT, CDR2 SNEGSKA, per germline (reference sequence). V shed 1 base and J shed 1 base, with 10 bases lying between them. The CDR3 runs to 14 residues.